These 30 T cell receptor beta chains share one sample of origin, sequenced in a study of T cell repertoires in cytomegalovirus infection. Each CDR3 protein is one row after TCRdb ran MiXCR on the reads. The sample lists more than 35,000 distinct CDR3 sequences, approximately 52% occurring once. Antigen specificity for these receptors is unknown. The starting material was CD8+ T cells from cultured PBMCs, obtained from culture after CMV antigen stimulation. The receptors originated from a human donor in good health (CMV status not recorded). Some clones in this sample may be carry-over from other donors' samples.

The chain uses TRBV4-1 and TRBJ2-1; D is uncertain. This CDR3 comprises 16 residues. CDR1 is MGHRA, CDR2 YSYEKL, per germline. Trimming pared 5 bases from V and 1 base from J, leaving 15 bases between. CDR3 residues: CASSDNLIVSYNEQFF. The DNA of the CDR3 is TGCGCCAGCAGCGACAACTTGATAGTGTCCTACAATGAGCAGTTCTTC.

A few counts support this clonotype. The V gene is TRBV20-1, the J gene TRBJ1-1; weak D call: TRBD1 (5 bases). The CDR3 has 13 residues. V lost 0 bases to trimming and J lost 8 bases, with 13 bases between them. CDR1 and CDR2 (germline): DFQATT, SNEGSKA (reference sequence). The chain's CDR3 is CSARDGGAGEAFF. The CDR3 DNA reads as TGCAGTGCTAGAGATGGGGGAGCCGGCGAAGCTTTCTTT.

The chain combines TRBV19 with TRBJ2-1; TRBD2 matches at 15 bases. V dropped 0 bases and J dropped 3; count of bases not matched to a gene: 9. The CDR3 has 20 amino acids. In germline, CDR1 is LNHDA, CDR2 SQIVND (reference sequence). The DNA of the CDR3 is TGTGCCAGTAGTATAGATCCAGGACTAGCGGGGGGGCCCAACTACAATGAGCAGTTCTTC. Translating gives CASSIDPGLAGGPNYNEQFF.

The chain is built from TRBV5-1 and TRBJ2-5; D gene uncertain. Germline CDR1 is SGHRS and CDR2 is YFSETQ. Trimming took off 2 bases at V and 5 bases at J, with 10 bases between the two ends. This CDR3 has 13 residues. CDR3 region: CASSFGRSETQYF. The CDR3 nucleotides are TGCGCCAGCAGCTTCGGCAGGTCGGAGACCCAGTACTTC.

Of note for this clonotype: Its ends do not fully match the called genes, so a read error is possible. The chain has TRBV5-3 and TRBJ2-3; possibly TRBD2 for D (6 bases). TRBV5-3 is an open reading frame whose function is uncertain. The CDR3 loop spans 14 amino acids. The CDR3: CASSLGRGKVTQYF. As DNA, the CDR3 is TGTGCCAGCAGCTTGGGTCGGGGGAAGGTTACGCAGTATTTT.

The chain recombines TRBV7-9 with TRBJ2-2; D not certain. The CDR3 totals 12 residues. Germline V CDR1 and CDR2: SEHNR, FQNEAQ (reference sequence). Between the trimmed V and J ends, which lost 0 bases and 7 bases, there was a span of 3 bases. CDR3 nucleotide sequence: TGTGCCAGCAGCTTAGCGGACGGGGAGCTGTTTTTT. It yields the protein CASSLADGELFF. The full variable domain, completed using reference TRBV7-9 and TRBJ2-2, is DTGVSQNPRHKITKRGQNVTFRCDPISEHNRLYWYRQTLGQGPEFLTYFQNEAQLEKSRLLSDRFSAERPKGSFSTLEIQRTEQGDSAMYLCASSLADGELFFGEGSRLTVL.

The chain employs TRBV9 and TRBJ2-5, with 12 positions matching TRBD2. Per the germline V gene, CDR1 is SGDLS and CDR2 is YYNGEE. V was pared by 4 bases and J by 7 bases, with 11 bases of the junction left unmatched. This CDR3 has 16 residues. The DNA of the CDR3 is TGTGCCAGCAGCTTTAGGACTAGCGGGGACCGCGCGACCCAGTACTTC. It encodes CASSFRTSGDRATQYF.

The chain employs TRBV7-8 and TRBJ1-5; D gene uncertain. The ends were cut back, 5 bases at V and 1 base at J, with 9 bases in the middle. Germline V lookup: CDR1 SGHVS, CDR2 FQNEAQ. The CDR3 loop spans 14 amino acids. The CDR3 region has the DNA TGTGCCAGCAGCGTTCTTAGGAGCAATCAGCCCCAGCATTTT. Its translation: CASSVLRSNQPQHF.

This chain uses TRBV7-3 with TRBJ2-7; possibly TRBD1 for D (6 bases). In germline, CDR1 is SGHTA, CDR2 FQGTGA. The CDR3 totals 13 residues. The V gene lost 5 bases and the J gene lost 5 bases, with 13 bases spanning the gap. CDR3: CASSTTGVDEQYF. The CDR3 DNA is TGTGCCAGCAGCACGACAGGAGTCGACGAGCAGTACTTC.

The chain links TRBV24-1 to TRBJ1-2; D gene unclear. The V and J ends lost 1 base and 7 bases respectively, with 3 bases between them. CDR1 and CDR2 (germline): KGHDR, SFDVKD. This CDR3 has 11 amino acids. The CDR3 here is CATSDFSGYTF. In DNA form, the CDR3 reads TGTGCCACCAGTGATTTTAGTGGCTACACCTTC.

This rearrangement joins TRBV20-1 to TRBJ2-7; D is unresolved. Trimming cost V 5 bases and J 0 bases, with 8 bases left between them. Germline CDR1 DFQATT, CDR2 SNEGSKA (reference sequence). CDR3 length: 12 amino acids. The CDR3, as DNA: TGCAGTGCTGTTCGGAGCTCCTACGAGCAGTACTTC. It encodes CSAVRSSYEQYF.

The J gene is TRBJ2-1, the V gene TRBV7-6, with TRBD2 matching 8 bases. Unmatched junction bases numbered 12, after V lost 1 base and J lost 7 bases. CDR1 and CDR2 (germline): SGHVS, FNYEAQ. CDR3 length: 17 residues. The CDR3 bases are TGTGCCAGCAGCTTAGGGTCTAGCGGGCCTCCGGGGAATGAGCAGTTCTTC. Encoded protein: CASSLGSSGPPGNEQFF.

The chain links TRBV27 to TRBJ1-5; D not certain. V gave up 5 bases and J gave up 6 bases, with 11 bases separating them. The germline V gene encodes CDR1 MNHEY and CDR2 SMNVEV (reference sequence). The CDR3 spans 13 residues. CDR3 residues: CASSLTSSQPQHF. CDR3 DNA sequence: TGTGCCAGCAGTCTGACTTCCAGTCAGCCCCAGCATTTT.

The V call is TRBV6-5, the J call TRBJ1-1; D unresolved. V gave up 2 bases and J gave up 0 bases, with 7 bases separating them. The germline gives CDR1 MNHEY, CDR2 SVGAGI. This CDR3 has 14 residues. This chain's CDR3 is CASSYTRMNTEAFF. In DNA form, the CDR3 reads TGTGCCAGCAGTTACACGAGGATGAACACTGAAGCTTTCTTT.

This clonotype appeared a few times. The chain combines TRBV19 with TRBJ2-7, with D hard to call. V gave up 3 bases and J gave up 3 bases, with 12 bases separating them. The CDR3 is 14 amino acids. CDR1 LNHDA and CDR2 SQIVND come from the germline V gene (reference sequence). This CDR3 reads CASSIPSTFYEQYF. The CDR3 DNA follows: TGTGCCAGTAGTATCCCGTCCACGTTCTACGAGCAGTACTTC.

DNA for the CDR3: TGTGCCAGCAGCGATTCCTCTTCGACTGATGACTATGGCTACACCTTC. Protein product: CASSDSSSTDDYGYTF. This rearrangement joins TRBV7-6 to TRBJ1-2; D is ambiguous. This CDR3 is built from 16 residues. The V gene lost 5 bases and the J gene lost 3 bases, with 19 bases spanning the gap. The germline V gene encodes CDR1 SGHVS and CDR2 FNYEAQ.

The V gene is TRBV7-2, the J gene TRBJ2-7, with 7 bases fitting TRBD1. Germline CDR1 is SGHTA and CDR2 is FQGNSA. V trimming: 7 bases; J trimming: 1 base; junction bases outside the gene matches: 4. The length of the CDR3 is 13 residues. The CDR3 nucleotides are TGTGCCAGCACCCAGGGGGTATCCTACGAGCAGTACTTC. Translating it yields CASTQGVSYEQYF.

In this sample, this clonotype turned up a few times. The chain uses TRBV5-1 and TRBJ1-2, with D uncertain. Per germline, CDR1 SGHRS and CDR2 YFSETQ. The CDR3 has 14 amino acids. The germline V and J ends were trimmed by 1 base and 8 bases, with 15 bases remaining between them. The CDR3: CASSLRPRLAGYTF. The DNA for the CDR3 is TGCGCCAGCAGCTTGAGGCCCCGACTCGCCGGCTACACCTTC.

This chain connects TRBV9 to TRBJ1-1; 8 bases agree with TRBD1. CDR3 length: 15 amino acids. V gave up 4 bases and J gave up 0 bases; unmatched junction bases: 5. Germline-derived CDR1 and CDR2 are SGDLS and YYNGEE. The CDR3 loop is CASSTGGVMNTEAFF. Here the CDR3 DNA reads TGTGCCAGCAGCACAGGGGGAGTGATGAACACTGAAGCTTTCTTT.

The rearrangement uses TRBV10-3 and TRBJ2-1; 15 bases fit TRBD2. The V gene's germline CDR1 is ENHRY and CDR2 SYGVKD. V lost 6 bases, J lost 8 bases, and 17 bases stayed unmatched. The CDR3 loop spans 19 amino acids. The CDR3 loop reads CAISLRTSGGGGTDDEQFF. The CDR3 DNA reads as TGTGCCATCAGCCTCCGGACTAGCGGGGGGGGGGGTACGGACGATGAGCAGTTCTTC.

The J gene is TRBJ2-1, the V gene TRBV7-9, with D maybe TRBD1 (6 bases). Trimming pared 5 bases from V and 15 bases from J, leaving 17 bases between. Germline CDR1 and CDR2: SEHNR and FQNEAQ (reference sequence). CDR3 length equals 12 residues. This CDR3 reads CASSPNPGVPFF. CDR3 sequence (DNA): TGTGCCAGCAGCCCGAACCCAGGGGTTCCGTTCTTC.

The chain employs TRBV5-1 and TRBJ2-2, with 7 nucleotides matching TRBD1. Germline V gene sequence: CDR1 SGHRS, CDR2 YFSETQ. This CDR3 comprises 15 residues. The J segment lost 1 base and the V segment lost 7 bases, leaving 7 bases of the junction unmatched. Written as DNA, the CDR3 is TGCGCCAGCGCCGAGGGGGCCAAGAACACCGGGGAGCTGTTTTTT. Translated: CASAEGAKNTGELFF.

V usage is TRBV29-1 and J usage is TRBJ1-1; D is unresolved. Germline lookup yields CDR1 SQVTM and CDR2 ANQGSEA. The ends were cut back, 3 bases at V and 1 base at J, with 6 bases in the middle. The CDR3 is 12 amino acids. The CDR3 protein is CSVEGRNTEAFF. For the CDR3, the DNA is TGCAGCGTTGAGGGCAGGAACACTGAAGCTTTCTTT.

V usage is TRBV7-8 and J usage is TRBJ1-1; D remains unclear. CDR1 is SGHVS and CDR2 is FQNEAQ in the germline V gene. V lost 7 bases and J 3 bases, leaving 15 bases between the germline ends. The CDR3 length is 14 residues. The CDR3 protein is CASTLLRSHTEAFF. DNA for the CDR3: TGTGCCAGCACCCTACTTAGGTCGCACACTGAAGCTTTCTTT.

The chain is built from TRBV7-9 and TRBJ1-3; the match to TRBD1 covers 7 bases. CDR1 is SEHNR, CDR2 FQNEAQ, per germline (reference sequence). This CDR3 region has 16 residues. V gave up 5 bases and J gave up 5 bases; unmatched junction bases: 12. CDR3: CASSTGTAEHRNTIYF. Written as DNA, the CDR3 is TGTGCCAGCAGCACCGGGACAGCTGAACACAGAAACACCATATATTTT.

The CDR3 protein is CASSLDGGGAGEQYF. The CDR3 DNA reads as TGTGCCAGCAGCTTAGACGGCGGGGGGGCGGGGGAGCAGTACTTC. This sequence joins TRBV11-2 and TRBJ2-7; 9 nucleotides line up with TRBD2. V was clipped by 0 bases and J by 7 bases; unmatched bases: 7. The germline V gene has CDR1 SGHAT and CDR2 FQNNGV. The CDR3 consists of 15 residues. Together with reference TRBV11-2 and TRBJ2-7, the CDR3 gives the full variable domain: EAGVAQSPRYKIIEKRQSVAFWCNPISGHATLYWYQQILGQGPKLLIQFQNNGVVDDSQLPKDRFSAERLKGVDSTLKIQPAKLEDSAVYLCASSLDGGGAGEQYFGPGTRLTVT.

The table lists this clonotype with a few counts. The chain couples TRBV7-9 to TRBJ2-1; perhaps TRBD1 as D (5 bases). The V end lost 5 bases, the J end lost 5 bases, and 16 bases lay between the germline ends. The germline gives CDR1 SEHNR, CDR2 FQNEAQ (reference sequence). CDR3 length: 15 residues. The CDR3 here is CASSHLDKRDNEQFF. The CDR3 region has the DNA TGTGCCAGCAGCCATTTGGACAAACGGGACAATGAGCAGTTCTTC.

The chain combines TRBV7-8 with TRBJ1-3; TRBD1 agrees at 9 bases. The CDR3 runs 16 residues. V lost 5 bases and J lost 4; bases outside the gene matches: 9. Germline lookup yields CDR1 SGHVS and CDR2 FQNEAQ. The CDR3 nucleotides are TGTGCCAGCAGCACACCACAGGGGGCAAAGGGAAACACCATATATTTT. Translating gives CASSTPQGAKGNTIYF.

For the CDR3, the DNA is TGCAGCGTATGGGACAGTTCTGGAAACACCATATATTTT. Translated: CSVWDSSGNTIYF. The chain recombines TRBV29-1 with TRBJ1-3; the match to TRBD1 covers 7 bases. The CDR3 spans 13 residues. Germline loops: CDR1 SQVTM, CDR2 ANQGSEA. Trimming removed 6 bases from V and 1 base from J; junction bases left unmatched: 3.

The chain recombines TRBV19 with TRBJ1-5; D is perhaps TRBD1 (5 bases). The CDR3 consists of 15 residues. CDR1 is LNHDA and CDR2 is SQIVND in the germline V gene (reference sequence). Trimming removed 3 bases from V and 5 bases from J, with 14 bases in between. CDR3 nucleotide sequence: TGTGCCAGTAGTATCATAGGAACAGGAGATCAGCCCCAGCATTTT. Its translation: CASSIIGTGDQPQHF. Looking up the rest from reference TRBV19 and TRBJ1-5 gives the full variable domain: DGGITQSPKYLFRKEGQNVTLSCEQNLNHDAMYWYRQDPGQGLRLIYYSQIVNDFQKGDIAEGYSVSREKKESFPLTVTSAQKNPTAFYLCASSIIGTGDQPQHFGDGTRLSIL.